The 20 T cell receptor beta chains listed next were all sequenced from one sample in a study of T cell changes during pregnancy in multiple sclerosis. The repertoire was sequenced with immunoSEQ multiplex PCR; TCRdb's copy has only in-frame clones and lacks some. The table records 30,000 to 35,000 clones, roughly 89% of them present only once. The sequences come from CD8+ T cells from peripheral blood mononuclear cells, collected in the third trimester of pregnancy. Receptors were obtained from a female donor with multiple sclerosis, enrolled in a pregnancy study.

Here the CDR3 DNA reads TGTGCCAGCTTATCCGGGACAGGGGACTACGAGCAGTACTTC. This sequence encodes CASLSGTGDYEQYF. The chain uses TRBV2 and TRBJ2-7; 10 nucleotides align to TRBD1. The length of the CDR3 is 14 residues. Germline trimming cut 8 bases from V and 3 bases from J; bases unmatched to any gene: 7. Germline loops: CDR1 SNHLY, CDR2 FYNNEI. The full variable domain, rest sourced from reference TRBV2 and TRBJ2-7, is EPEVTQTPSHQVTQMGQEVILRCVPISNHLYFYWYRQILGQKVEFLVSFYNNEISEKSEIFDDQFSVERPDGSNFTLKIRSTKLEDSAMYFCASLSGTGDYEQYFGPGTRLTVT.

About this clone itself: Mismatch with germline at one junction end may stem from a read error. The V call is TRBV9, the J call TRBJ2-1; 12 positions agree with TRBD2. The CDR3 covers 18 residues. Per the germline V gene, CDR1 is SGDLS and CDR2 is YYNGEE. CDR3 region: CASSTRASGGASSNEQFF. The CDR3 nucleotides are TGTGCCAGCAGCACCCGAGCTAGCGGGGGGGCGTCCTCCAATGAGCAGTTCTTC. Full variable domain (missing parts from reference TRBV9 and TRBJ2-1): DSGVTQTPKHLITATGQRVTLRCSPRSGDLSVYWYQQSLDQGLQFLIQYYNGEERAKGNILERFSAQQFPDLHSELNLSSLELGDSALYFCASSTRASGGASSNEQFFGPGTRLTVL.

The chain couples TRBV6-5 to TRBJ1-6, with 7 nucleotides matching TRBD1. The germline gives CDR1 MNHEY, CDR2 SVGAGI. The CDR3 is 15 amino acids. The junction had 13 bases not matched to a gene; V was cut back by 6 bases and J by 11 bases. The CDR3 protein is CASRPQTGNIPPLHF. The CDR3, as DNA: TGTGCCAGCAGGCCCCAGACAGGGAACATCCCACCCCTCCACTTT.

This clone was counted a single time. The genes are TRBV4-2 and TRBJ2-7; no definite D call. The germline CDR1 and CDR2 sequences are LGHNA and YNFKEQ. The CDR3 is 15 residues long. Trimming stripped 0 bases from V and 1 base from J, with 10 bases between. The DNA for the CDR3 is TGTGCCAGCAGCCAAGATGCCGGGTCTTCCTACGAGCAGTACTTC. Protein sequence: CASSQDAGSSYEQYF.

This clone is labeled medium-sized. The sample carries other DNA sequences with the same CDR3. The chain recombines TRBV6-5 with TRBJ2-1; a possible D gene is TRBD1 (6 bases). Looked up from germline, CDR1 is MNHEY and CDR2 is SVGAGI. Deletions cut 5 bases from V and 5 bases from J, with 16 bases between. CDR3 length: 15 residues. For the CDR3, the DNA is TGTGCCAGCAGTCCGACAGGATTAGGGCACAATGAGCAGTTCTTC. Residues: CASSPTGLGHNEQFF.

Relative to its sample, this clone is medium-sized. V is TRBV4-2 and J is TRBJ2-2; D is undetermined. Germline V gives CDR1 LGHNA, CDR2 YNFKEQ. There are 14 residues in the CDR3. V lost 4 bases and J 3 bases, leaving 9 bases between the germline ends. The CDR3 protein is CASSPVGDTGELFF. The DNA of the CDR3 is TGTGCCAGCAGCCCCGTGGGCGACACCGGGGAGCTGTTTTTT.

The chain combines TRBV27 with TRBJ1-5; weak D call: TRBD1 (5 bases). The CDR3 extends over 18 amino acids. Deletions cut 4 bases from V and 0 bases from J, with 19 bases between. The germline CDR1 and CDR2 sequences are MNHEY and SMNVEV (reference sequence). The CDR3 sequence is CASSSGHGTPYSNQPQHF. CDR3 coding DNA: TGTGCCAGCAGTTCCGGACACGGAACCCCCTATAGCAATCAGCCCCAGCATTTT.

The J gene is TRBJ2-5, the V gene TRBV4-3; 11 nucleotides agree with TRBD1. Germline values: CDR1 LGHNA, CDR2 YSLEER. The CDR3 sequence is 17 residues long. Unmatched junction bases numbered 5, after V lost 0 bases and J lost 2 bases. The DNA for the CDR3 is TGCGCCAGCAGCCAAGACCGGACAGGGGGCTTACAAGAGACCCAGTACTTC. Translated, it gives CASSQDRTGGLQETQYF.

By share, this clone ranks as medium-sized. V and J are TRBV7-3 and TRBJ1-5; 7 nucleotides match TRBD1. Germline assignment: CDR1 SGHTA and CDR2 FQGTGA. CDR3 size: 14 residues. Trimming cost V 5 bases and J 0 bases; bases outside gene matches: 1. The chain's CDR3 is CASSPGGSNQPQHF. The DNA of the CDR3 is TGTGCCAGCAGCCCAGGGGGTAGCAATCAGCCCCAGCATTTT.

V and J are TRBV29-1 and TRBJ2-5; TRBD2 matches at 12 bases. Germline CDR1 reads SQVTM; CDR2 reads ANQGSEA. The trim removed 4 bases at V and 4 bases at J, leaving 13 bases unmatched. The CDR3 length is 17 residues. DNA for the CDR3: TGCAGCGTTGGGGCCTTTCTAGCGGGGGGGCCTTCAGAGACCCAGTACTTC. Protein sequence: CSVGAFLAGGPSETQYF.

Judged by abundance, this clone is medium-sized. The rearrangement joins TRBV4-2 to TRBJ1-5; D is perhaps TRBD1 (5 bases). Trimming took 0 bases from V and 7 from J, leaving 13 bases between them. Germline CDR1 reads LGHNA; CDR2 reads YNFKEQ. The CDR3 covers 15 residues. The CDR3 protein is CASSQESQGYQPQHF. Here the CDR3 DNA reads TGTGCCAGCAGCCAAGAGTCCCAGGGATACCAGCCCCAGCATTTT.

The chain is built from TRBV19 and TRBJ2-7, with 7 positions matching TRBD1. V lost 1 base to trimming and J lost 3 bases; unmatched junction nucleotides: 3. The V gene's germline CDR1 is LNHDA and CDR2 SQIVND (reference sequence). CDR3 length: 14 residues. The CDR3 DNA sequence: TGTGCCAGTAGTATAGCACAGGGGCTCTACGAGCAGTACTTC. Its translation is CASSIAQGLYEQYF.

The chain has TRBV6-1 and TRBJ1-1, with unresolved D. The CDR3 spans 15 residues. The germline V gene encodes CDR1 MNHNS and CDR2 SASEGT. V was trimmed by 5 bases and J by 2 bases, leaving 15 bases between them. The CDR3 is CASSPWTEVNTEAFF. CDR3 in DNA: TGTGCCAGCAGTCCCTGGACGGAGGTCAACACTGAAGCTTTCTTT.

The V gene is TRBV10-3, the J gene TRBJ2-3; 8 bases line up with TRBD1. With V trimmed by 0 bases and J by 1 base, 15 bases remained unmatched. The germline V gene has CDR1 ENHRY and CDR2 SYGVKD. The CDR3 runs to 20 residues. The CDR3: CAISESLDRESGIRTDTQYF. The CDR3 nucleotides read TGTGCCATCAGTGAGTCCTTGGACAGGGAGAGTGGGATTCGCACAGATACGCAGTATTTT.

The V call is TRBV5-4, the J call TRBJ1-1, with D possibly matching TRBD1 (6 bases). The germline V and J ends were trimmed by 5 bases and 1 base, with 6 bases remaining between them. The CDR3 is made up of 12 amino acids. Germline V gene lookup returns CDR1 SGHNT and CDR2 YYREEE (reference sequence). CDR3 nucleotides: TGTGCCAGCAGGACAGGGAACACTGAAGCTTTCTTT. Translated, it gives CASRTGNTEAFF. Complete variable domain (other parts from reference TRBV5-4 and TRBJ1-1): ETGVTQSPTHLIKTRGQQVTLRCSSQSGHNTVSWYQQALGQGPQFIFQYYREEENGRGNFPPRFSGLQFPNYSSELNVNALELDDSALYLCASRTGNTEAFFGQGTRLTVV.

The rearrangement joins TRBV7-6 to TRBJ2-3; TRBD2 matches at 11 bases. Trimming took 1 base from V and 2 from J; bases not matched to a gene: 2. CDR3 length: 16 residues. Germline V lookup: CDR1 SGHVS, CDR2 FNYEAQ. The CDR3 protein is CASSLELAGVTDTQYF. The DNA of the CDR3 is TGTGCCAGCAGCTTAGAACTAGCGGGGGTCACAGATACGCAGTATTTT.

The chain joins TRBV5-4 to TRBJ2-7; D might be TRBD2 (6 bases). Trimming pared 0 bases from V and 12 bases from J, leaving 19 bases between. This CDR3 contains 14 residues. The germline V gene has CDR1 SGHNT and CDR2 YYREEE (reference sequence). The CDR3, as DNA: TGTGCCAGCAGCTTGGTAGGGACTCCCTACGAGTTGTACTTC. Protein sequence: CASSLVGTPYELYF.

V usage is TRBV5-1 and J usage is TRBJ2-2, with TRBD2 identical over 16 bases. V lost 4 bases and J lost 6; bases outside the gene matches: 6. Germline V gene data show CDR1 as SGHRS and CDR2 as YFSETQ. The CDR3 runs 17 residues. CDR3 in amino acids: CASSQGLAGGPPGELFF. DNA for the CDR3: TGCGCCAGCAGCCAGGGACTAGCGGGGGGGCCGCCCGGGGAGCTGTTTTTT.

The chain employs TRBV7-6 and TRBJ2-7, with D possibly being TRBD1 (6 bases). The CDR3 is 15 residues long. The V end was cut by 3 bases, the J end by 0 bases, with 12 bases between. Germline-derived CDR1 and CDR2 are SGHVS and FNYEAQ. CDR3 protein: CASSFTQGYSYEQYF. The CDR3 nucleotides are TGTGCCAGCAGCTTTACACAGGGCTACTCCTACGAGCAGTACTTC.

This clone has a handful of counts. This CDR3 reads CASSAQQGAADGYTF. The CDR3 region has the DNA TGTGCCAGTAGTGCACAACAGGGGGCGGCTGATGGCTACACCTTC. The chain has TRBV19 and TRBJ1-2; 9 bases align to TRBD1. V shed 5 bases and J 6 bases; nucleotides not matched to a gene: 10. The CDR3 runs to 15 residues. Germline assignment: CDR1 LNHDA and CDR2 SQIVND (reference sequence).